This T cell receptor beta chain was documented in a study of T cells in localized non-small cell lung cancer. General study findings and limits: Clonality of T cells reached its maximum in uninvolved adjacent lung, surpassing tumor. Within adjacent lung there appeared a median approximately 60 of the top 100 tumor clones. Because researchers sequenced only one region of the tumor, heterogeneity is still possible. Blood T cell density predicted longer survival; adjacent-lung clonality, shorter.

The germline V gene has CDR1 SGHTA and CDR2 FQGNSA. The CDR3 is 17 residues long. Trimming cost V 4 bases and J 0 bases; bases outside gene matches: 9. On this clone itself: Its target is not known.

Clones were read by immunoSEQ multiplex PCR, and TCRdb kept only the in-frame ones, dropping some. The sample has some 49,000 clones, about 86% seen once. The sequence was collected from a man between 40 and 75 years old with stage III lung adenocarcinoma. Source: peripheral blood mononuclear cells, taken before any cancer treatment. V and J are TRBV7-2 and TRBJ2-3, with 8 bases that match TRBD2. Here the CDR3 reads CASSYYGGASSTDTQYF. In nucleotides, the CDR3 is TGTGCCAGCAGCTACTACGGGGGGGCTTCTAGCACAGATACGCAGTATTTT.